The text below deals with one TCR beta chain. Coverage ceases 3 residues before the CDR3 finishes, and the germline J gene fills in the end. This sample is part of a study of T cells in women clearing cervical HPV infection. On the study more broadly: HLA type could not be excluded as a confounder.

Sequencing was performed with immunoSEQ multiplex PCR; in TCRdb, only in-frame clones are kept and a portion is missing. The sample's table shows about 40,000 clones. Germline V lookup: CDR1 LNHDA, CDR2 SQIVND (reference sequence). The CDR3 sequence is 16 residues long. V trimming: 6 bases; J trimming: 8 bases; junction bases outside the gene matches: 15. Sample: blood buffy coat. The V call is TRBV19, the J call TRBJ1-5; 8 nucleotides line up with TRBD1. The sequence came from a woman between 18 and 70 years old with a cervical HPV16 infection that either progressed to CIN3+ or cleared (not recorded which). The covered CDR3 bases are TGTGCCAGTAGGCCGGACAGGGATGGGGAAATTGAGCCC. This sequence encodes CASRPDRDGEIEP. The whole CDR3 reads CASRPDRDGEIEPQHF.